This TCR beta chain was observed in a study of cytomegalovirus exposure and HLA in healthy donors. A note on this clone: Its matching antigen is unknown.

Whole-study results and caveats: A later analysis found TCR association rates differed by HLA locus, highest for DRB1 and lowest for HLA-C. Data from an earlier analysis indicated that most TCR beta V segments were productive either about 87% or about 30% of the time. Most of the CMV-associated TCR beta chains (in a later analysis) appeared to be HLA-restricted.

PCR employed 60 Vbeta and 13 Jbeta primers. Some clones are missing from TCRdb's copy, which holds only in-frame ones; the method was immunoSEQ multiplex PCR. The sample contains some 150,000 clones, about four fifths of which appear only once. Healthy bone marrow donors formed the donor group. The TCR was taken from a man between 18 and 29 years old in good health and CMV-seronegative. Sequenced sample: PBMCs.

The DNA for the CDR3 is TGCGCCAGCAGCCATGGACAGTCGAACACTGAAGCTTTCTTT. It translates to CASSHGQSNTEAFF. The chain uses TRBV5-1 and TRBJ1-1, with TRBD1 as a possible D gene (6 bases). Trimming cost V 4 bases and J 1 base, with 11 bases left between them. From germline, CDR1 is SGHRS and CDR2 YFSETQ. The CDR3 has 14 amino acids.